The sequence of this T cell receptor (beta chain) was determined in a study of cytomegalovirus exposure and HLA in healthy donors. In the PCR, 60 Vbeta and 13 Jbeta primers were used. Clones were read by immunoSEQ multiplex PCR, and TCRdb kept only the in-frame ones, dropping some. The data show roughly 63,000 clones, with 75% seen just once and approximately 20% held by the top ten. Germline V gene sequence: CDR1 GTSNPN, CDR2 SVGIG (reference sequence). CDR3 size: 15 residues. Unmatched junction bases numbered 9, after V lost 7 bases and J lost 7 bases. This clone was counted a few times. The chain couples TRBV30 to TRBJ1-6; 11 nucleotides align to TRBD1. Material for sequencing was PBMCs. This TCR was recovered from a woman in her thirties or forties in good health and CMV-seropositive. CDR3 nucleotides: TGTGCCTCCTCCTCCGGGACAGGGGGGAATTCACCCCTCCACTTT. Translated, it gives CASSSGTGGNSPLHF.